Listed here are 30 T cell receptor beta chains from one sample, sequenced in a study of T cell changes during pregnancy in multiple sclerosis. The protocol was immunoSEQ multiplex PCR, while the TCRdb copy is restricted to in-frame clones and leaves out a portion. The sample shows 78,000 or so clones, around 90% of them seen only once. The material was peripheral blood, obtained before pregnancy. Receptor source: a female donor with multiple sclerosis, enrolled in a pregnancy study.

The CDR3 nucleotides read TGCAGCGAGCAACGACCGGGACTAGGTCTCCTCAATGAGCAGTTCTTC. Translated: CSEQRPGLGLLNEQFF. This chain links TRBV29-1 with TRBJ2-1; 8 bases fit TRBD2. Trimming took 7 bases from V and 6 from J; bases not matched to a gene: 17. Germline V gene lookup returns CDR1 SQVTM and CDR2 ANQGSEA. The CDR3 sequence is 16 residues long.

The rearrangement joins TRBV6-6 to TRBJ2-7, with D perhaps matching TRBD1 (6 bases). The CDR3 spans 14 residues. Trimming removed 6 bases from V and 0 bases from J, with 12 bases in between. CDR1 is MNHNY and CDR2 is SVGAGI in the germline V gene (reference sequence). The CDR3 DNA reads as TGTGCCAGCAGCCCCGGGGACATCTCCTACGAGCAGTACTTC. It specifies CASSPGDISYEQYF.

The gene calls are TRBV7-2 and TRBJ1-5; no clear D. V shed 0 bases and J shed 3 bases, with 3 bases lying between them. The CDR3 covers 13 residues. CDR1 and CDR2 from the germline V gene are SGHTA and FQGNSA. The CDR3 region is CASSLAINQPQHF. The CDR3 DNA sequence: TGTGCCAGCAGCTTAGCTATCAATCAGCCCCAGCATTTT.

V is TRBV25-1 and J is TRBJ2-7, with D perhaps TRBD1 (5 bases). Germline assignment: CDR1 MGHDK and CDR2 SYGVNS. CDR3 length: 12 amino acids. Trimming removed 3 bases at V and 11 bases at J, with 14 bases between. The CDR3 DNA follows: TGTGCCAGCAGTGACTCCCGGACACAAAAGTACTTC. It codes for CASSDSRTQKYF.

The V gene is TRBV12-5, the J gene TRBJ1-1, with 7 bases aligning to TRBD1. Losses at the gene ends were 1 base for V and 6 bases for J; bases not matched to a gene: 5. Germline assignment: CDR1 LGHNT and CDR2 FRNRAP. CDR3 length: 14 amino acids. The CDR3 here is CASGLATGFSEAFF. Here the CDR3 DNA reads TGTGCTAGTGGTTTGGCGACAGGGTTCTCTGAAGCTTTCTTT.

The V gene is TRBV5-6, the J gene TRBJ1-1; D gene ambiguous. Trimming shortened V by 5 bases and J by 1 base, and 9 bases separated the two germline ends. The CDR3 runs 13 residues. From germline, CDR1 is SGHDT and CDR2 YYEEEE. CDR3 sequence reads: CASSQWQNTEAFF. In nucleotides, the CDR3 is TGTGCCAGCAGTCAGTGGCAGAACACTGAAGCTTTCTTT.

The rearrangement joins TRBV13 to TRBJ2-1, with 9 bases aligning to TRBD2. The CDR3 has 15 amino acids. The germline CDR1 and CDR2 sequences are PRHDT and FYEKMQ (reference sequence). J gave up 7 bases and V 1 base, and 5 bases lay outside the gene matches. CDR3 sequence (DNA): TGTGCCAGCAGCTTAGATGCGGGGGGGCGGAATGAGCAGTTCTTC. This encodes CASSLDAGGRNEQFF.

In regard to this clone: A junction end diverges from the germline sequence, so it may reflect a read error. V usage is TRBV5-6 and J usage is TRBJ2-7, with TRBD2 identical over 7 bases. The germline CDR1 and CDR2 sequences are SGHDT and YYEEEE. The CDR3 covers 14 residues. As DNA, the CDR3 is TGTGCCAGCAGCTGGAGTGCGGGGCCAGCGGGATCGGACTTC. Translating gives CASSWSAGPAGSDF. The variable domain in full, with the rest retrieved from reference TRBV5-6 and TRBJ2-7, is DAGVTQSPTHLIKTRGQQVTLRCSPKSGHDTVSWYQQALGQGPQFIFQYYEEEERQRGNFPDRFSGHQFPNYSSELNVNALLLGDSALYLCASSWSAGPAGSDFGPGTRLTVT.

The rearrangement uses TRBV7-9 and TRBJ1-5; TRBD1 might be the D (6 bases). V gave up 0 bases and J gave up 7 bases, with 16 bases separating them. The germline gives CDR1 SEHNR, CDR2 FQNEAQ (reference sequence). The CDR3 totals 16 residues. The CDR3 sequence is CASSLAGQGLYQPQHF. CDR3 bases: TGTGCCAGCAGCTTAGCCGGCCAGGGGCTTTACCAGCCCCAGCATTTT.

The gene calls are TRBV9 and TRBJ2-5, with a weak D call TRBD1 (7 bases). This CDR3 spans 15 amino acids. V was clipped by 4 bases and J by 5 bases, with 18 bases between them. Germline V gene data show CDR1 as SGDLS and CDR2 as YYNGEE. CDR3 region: CASSQGGFLTETQYF. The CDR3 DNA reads TGTGCCAGCAGCCAGGGGGGTTTCTTAACGGAGACCCAGTACTTC. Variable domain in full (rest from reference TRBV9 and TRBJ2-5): DSGVTQTPKHLITATGQRVTLRCSPRSGDLSVYWYQQSLDQGLQFLIQYYNGEERAKGNILERFSAQQFPDLHSELNLSSLELGDSALYFCASSQGGFLTETQYFGPGTRLLVL.

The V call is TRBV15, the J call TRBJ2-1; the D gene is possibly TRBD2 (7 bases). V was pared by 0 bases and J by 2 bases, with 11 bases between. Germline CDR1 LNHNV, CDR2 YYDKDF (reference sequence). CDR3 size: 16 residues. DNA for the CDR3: TGTGCCACCAGCAGAGATCCCGGGGGGCCCTACAATGAGCAGTTCTTC. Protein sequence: CATSRDPGGPYNEQFF.

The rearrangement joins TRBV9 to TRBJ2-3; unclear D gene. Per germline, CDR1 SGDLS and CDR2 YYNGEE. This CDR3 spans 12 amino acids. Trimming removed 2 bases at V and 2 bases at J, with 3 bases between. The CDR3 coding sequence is TGTGCCAGCAGCGTCTACACAGATACGCAGTATTTT. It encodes CASSVYTDTQYF.

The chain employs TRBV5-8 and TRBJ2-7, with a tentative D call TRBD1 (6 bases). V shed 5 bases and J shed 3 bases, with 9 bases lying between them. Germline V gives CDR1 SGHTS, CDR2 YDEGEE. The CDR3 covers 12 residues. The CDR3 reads CASSRQDYEQYF. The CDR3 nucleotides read TGTGCCAGCAGTCGACAGGACTACGAGCAGTACTTC.

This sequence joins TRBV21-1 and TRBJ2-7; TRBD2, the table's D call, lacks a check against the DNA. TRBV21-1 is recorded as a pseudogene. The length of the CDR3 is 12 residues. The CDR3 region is CASIVPGYEQYF. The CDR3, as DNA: TGTGCCAGCATTGTTCCGGGCTACGAGCAGTACTTC.

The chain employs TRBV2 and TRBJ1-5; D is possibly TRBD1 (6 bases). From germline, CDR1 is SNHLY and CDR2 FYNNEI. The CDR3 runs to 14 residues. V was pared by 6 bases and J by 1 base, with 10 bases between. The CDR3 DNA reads TGTGCCAGCAGACAGGGTTTCAGCAATCAGCCCCAGCATTTT. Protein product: CASRQGFSNQPQHF.

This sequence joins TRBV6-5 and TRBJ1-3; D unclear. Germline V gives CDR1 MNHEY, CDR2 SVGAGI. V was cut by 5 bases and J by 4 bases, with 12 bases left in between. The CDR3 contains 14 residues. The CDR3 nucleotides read TGTGCCAGCAGTCCCCCCGGGTCCGGAAACACCATATATTTT. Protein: CASSPPGSGNTIYF.

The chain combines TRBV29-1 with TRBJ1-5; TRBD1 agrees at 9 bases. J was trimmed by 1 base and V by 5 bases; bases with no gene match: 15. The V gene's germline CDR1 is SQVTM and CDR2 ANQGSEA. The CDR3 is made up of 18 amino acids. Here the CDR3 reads CSVRAPPHTGGSNQPQHF. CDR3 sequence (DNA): TGCAGCGTTCGTGCGCCCCCCCACACAGGGGGCAGCAATCAGCCCCAGCATTTT. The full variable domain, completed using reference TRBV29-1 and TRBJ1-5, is SAVISQKPSRDICQRGTSLTIQCQVDSQVTMMFWYRQQPGQSLTLIATANQGSEATYESGFVIDKFPISRPNLTFSTLTVSNMSPEDSSIYLCSVRAPPHTGGSNQPQHFGDGTRLSIL.

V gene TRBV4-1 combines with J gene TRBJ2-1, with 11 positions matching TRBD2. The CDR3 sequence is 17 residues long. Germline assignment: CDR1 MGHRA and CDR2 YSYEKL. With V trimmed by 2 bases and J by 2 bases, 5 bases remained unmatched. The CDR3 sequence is CASSQTRLAGTYNEQFF. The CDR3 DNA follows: TGCGCCAGCAGCCAAACCCGACTAGCGGGGACCTACAATGAGCAGTTCTTC.

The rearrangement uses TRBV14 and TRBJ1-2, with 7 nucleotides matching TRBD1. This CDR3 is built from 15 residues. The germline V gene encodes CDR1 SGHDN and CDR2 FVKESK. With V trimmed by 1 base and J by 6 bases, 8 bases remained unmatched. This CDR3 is CASSQGAGQGDGYTF. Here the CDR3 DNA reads TGTGCCAGCAGCCAAGGGGCAGGGCAGGGGGATGGCTACACCTTC.

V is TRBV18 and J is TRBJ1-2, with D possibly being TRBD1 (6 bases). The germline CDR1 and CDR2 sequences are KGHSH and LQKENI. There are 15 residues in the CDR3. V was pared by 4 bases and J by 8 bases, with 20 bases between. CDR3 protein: CASSLSFGSGDGYTF. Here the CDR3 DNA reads TGTGCCAGCTCACTGAGCTTCGGGTCAGGGGACGGCTACACCTTC.

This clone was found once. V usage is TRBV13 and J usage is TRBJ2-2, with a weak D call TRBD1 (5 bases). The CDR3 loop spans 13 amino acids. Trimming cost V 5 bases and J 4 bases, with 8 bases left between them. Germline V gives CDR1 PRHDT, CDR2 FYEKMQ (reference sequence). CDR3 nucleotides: TGTGCCAGCAGCCGACAGTTCACCGGGGAGCTGTTTTTT. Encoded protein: CASSRQFTGELFF.

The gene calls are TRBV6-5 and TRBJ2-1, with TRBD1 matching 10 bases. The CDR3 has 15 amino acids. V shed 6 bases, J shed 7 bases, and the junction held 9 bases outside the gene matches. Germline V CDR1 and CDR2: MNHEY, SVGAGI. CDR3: CASRRRDRGSNEQFF. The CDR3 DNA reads TGTGCCAGCAGACGCCGGGACAGGGGATCTAATGAGCAGTTCTTC.

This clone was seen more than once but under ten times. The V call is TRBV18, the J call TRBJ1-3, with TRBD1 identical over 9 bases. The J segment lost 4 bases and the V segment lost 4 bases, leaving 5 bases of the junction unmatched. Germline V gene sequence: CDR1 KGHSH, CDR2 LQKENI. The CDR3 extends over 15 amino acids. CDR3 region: CASSQRQGEGNTIYF. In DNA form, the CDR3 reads TGTGCCAGCTCACAGCGACAGGGGGAAGGAAACACCATATATTTT.

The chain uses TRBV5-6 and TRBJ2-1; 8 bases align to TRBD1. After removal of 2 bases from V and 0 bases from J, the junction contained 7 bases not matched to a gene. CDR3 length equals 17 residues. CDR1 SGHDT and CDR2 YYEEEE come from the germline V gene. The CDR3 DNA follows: TGTGCCAGCAGCTTTCCTCAGGGGGCCTTCTCCTACAATGAGCAGTTCTTC. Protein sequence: CASSFPQGAFSYNEQFF.

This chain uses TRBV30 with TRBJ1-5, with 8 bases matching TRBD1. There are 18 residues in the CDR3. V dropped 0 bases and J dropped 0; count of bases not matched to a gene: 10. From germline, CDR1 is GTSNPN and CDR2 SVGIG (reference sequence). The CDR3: CAWSVAAGGVRSNQPQHF. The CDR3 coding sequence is TGTGCCTGGAGTGTCGCGGCAGGGGGCGTCCGTAGCAATCAGCCCCAGCATTTT.

As DNA, the CDR3 is TGTGCCAGCAGTGAGGGGGGGAAACAGTTCTTC. Protein: CASSEGGKQFF. The rearrangement joins TRBV6-5 to TRBJ2-1; possibly TRBD2 for D (7 bases). Germline CDR1 is MNHEY and CDR2 is SVGAGI. There are 11 residues in the CDR3. The germline V and J ends were trimmed by 5 bases and 13 bases, with 12 bases remaining between them.

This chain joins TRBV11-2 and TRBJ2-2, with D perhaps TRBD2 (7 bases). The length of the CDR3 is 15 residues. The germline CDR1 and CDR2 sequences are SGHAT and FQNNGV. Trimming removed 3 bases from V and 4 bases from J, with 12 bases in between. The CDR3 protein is CASSLKGGGTGELFF. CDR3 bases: TGTGCCAGCAGCTTGAAGGGAGGGGGCACCGGGGAGCTGTTTTTT.

CDR3 coding DNA: TGTGCCAGCAGCCTAAAGAGAATACCGGGACAGGGCAAAACTGAAGCTTTCTTT. Its translation is CASSLKRIPGQGKTEAFF. The chain links TRBV14 to TRBJ1-1, with TRBD1 identical over 9 bases. The V and J ends lost 4 bases and 5 bases, in that order; junction bases with no gene match: 17. The CDR3 has 18 amino acids. The germline gives CDR1 SGHDN, CDR2 FVKESK.

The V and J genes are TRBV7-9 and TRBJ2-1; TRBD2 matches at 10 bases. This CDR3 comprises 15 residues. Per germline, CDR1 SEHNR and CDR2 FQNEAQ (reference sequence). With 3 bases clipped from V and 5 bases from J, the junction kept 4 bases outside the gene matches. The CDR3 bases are TGTGCCAGCAGCTTGTTTAGCGGGGGGAACAATGAGCAGTTCTTC. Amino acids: CASSLFSGGNNEQFF.

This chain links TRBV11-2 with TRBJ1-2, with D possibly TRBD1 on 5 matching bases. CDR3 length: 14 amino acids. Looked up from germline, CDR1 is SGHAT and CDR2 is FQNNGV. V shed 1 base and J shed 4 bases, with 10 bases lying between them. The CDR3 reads CASSLGGRIYGYTF. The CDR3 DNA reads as TGTGCCAGCAGCTTAGGGGGCAGAATCTATGGCTACACCTTC. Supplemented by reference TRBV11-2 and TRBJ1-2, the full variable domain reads EAGVAQSPRYKIIEKRQSVAFWCNPISGHATLYWYQQILGQGPKLLIQFQNNGVVDDSQLPKDRFSAERLKGVDSTLKIQPAKLEDSAVYLCASSLGGRIYGYTFGSGTRLTVV.